This T cell receptor (beta chain) was captured in a study of quantifying T cell responses using KT2 cells. The overall study: Reverse transcription used primers in the TCR alpha and beta constant regions. Under optimum conditions, T4 ligation efficiency was estimated at more than 8.5%.

The CDR3 covers 13 residues. Germline V lookup: CDR1 SGHRS, CDR2 YFSETQ. Trimming removed 3 bases at V and 5 bases at J, with 9 bases between. An oligo carrying a UMI was ligated to the cDNA 3' end. An equimolar mix of RC1.1 and RC1.2 primed the beta chain across TRBC1 and TRBC2. TCRdb re-called the UMI-ligation and nested PCR reads with MiXCR, one entry per CDR3 protein. Of over 25,000 distinct CDR3 sequences listed, 10% to 13% are singletons. General study results and limits: KT2 sequence counts showed saturation when very many KT2 cells were spiked in.

This clonotype showed up just a few times. Its antigen is currently unknown. The receptor comes from a human donor. The rearrangement uses TRBV5-1 and TRBJ1-5; D is ambiguous. The specimen was PBMCs spiked with cells of the T cell clone KT2. In nucleotides, the CDR3 is TGCGCCAGCAGCTCGGACGGAGATCAGCCCCAGCATTTT. Its translation is CASSSDGDQPQHF.